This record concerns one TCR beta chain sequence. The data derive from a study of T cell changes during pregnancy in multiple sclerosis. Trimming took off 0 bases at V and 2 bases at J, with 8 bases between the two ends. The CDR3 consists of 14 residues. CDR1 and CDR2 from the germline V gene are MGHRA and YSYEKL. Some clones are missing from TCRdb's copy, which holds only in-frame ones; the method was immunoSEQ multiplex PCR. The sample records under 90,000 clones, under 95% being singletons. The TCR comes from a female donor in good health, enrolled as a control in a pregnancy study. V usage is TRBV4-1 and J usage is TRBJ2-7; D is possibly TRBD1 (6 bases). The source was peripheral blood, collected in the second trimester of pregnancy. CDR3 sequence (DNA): TGCGCCAGCAGCCAAGAGCAGGGGCCCTACGAGCAGTACTTC. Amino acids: CASSQEQGPYEQYF.